The rows below give T cell receptor beta chains drawn from one sample of a study of human T cells and chemical hapten exposure. TCRdb ran MiXCR on the RACE reads and lists one entry per CDR3 protein. The sample lists fewer than 150,000 distinct CDR3 sequences, around 13% seen once, with about 0.9% in the top ten. The sample consisted of whole blood, taken in connection with sensitization to the hapten diphenylcyclopropenone (DPC). The receptors were gathered from a man in his late teens or twenties with alopecia areata. Some clones in this sample may be carry-over from other donors' samples. Each CDR3 is given with its conserved first and last residue. D genes are given only for firm matches. Some rows mark clone size as missing; the rest say once, few, many or name a class of expanded clone.

clone_size,d_call,j_call,v_call,cdr3_aa,cdr3_nt
.,TRBD1,TRBJ2-7,TRBV11-2,CASSLDPSDREEQYF,TGTGCCAGCAGCTTAGATCCATCGGACAGGGAGGAGCAGTACTTC
.,.,TRBJ1-3,TRBV20-1,CSASPLGSGGNTIYF,TGCAGTGCAAGCCCGCTAGGGTCAGGAGGAAACACCATATATTTT
.,TRBD1,TRBJ1-1,TRBV6-5,CASREQGVRTEAFF,TGTGCCAGCAGAGAACAGGGGGTAAGGACTGAAGCTTTCTTT
.,.,TRBJ2-5,TRBV7-2,CASSDGGGDETQYF,TGTGCCAGCAGCGATGGCGGGGGCGACGAGACCCAGTACTTC
once,TRBD2,TRBJ2-1,TRBV7-3,CASSRTSGGTRNEQFF,TGTGCCAGCAGCAGGACTAGCGGGGGGACTCGCAATGAGCAGTTCTTC
.,TRBD1,TRBJ2-7,TRBV28,CASSSGTASSYEQYF,TGTGCCAGCAGTTCCGGGACAGCAAGCTCCTACGAGCAGTACTTC
many,.,TRBJ2-6,TRBV6-5,CASSYEGGSGANVLTF,TGTGCCAGCAGTTACGAGGGCGGATCTGGGGCCAACGTCCTGACTTTC
few,.,TRBJ2-5,TRBV6-9,CASSEIQETQYF,TGTGCCAGCAGTGAGATCCAAGAGACCCAGTACTTC
few,.,TRBJ2-7,TRBV5-6,CASSLVERTYEQYF,TGTGCCAGCAGCTTAGTTGAAAGGACCTACGAGCAGTACTTC
many,TRBD1,TRBJ1-6,TRBV5-1,CASSLGGQGRSPLHF,TGCGCCAGCAGCTTGGGTGGACAGGGCAGATCACCCCTCCACTTT
few,.,TRBJ2-6,TRBV6-5,CASSYGDGPSGANVLTF,TGTGCCAGCAGTTACGGCGACGGCCCGTCTGGGGCCAACGTCCTGACTTTC
few,.,TRBJ2-1,TRBV9,CASSVAFWDNEQFF,TGTGCCAGCAGCGTAGCCTTTTGGGACAATGAGCAGTTCTTC
.,.,TRBJ1-1,TRBV20-1,CSAKKRATEAFF,TGCAGTGCTAAAAAAAGGGCCACTGAAGCTTTCTTT
.,TRBD1,TRBJ1-6,TRBV10-3,CAIGQENSPLHF,TGTGCCATCGGACAGGAAAATTCACCCCTCCACTTT
.,TRBD2,TRBJ2-3,TRBV9,CASSDTSGHTQYF,TGTGCCAGCAGCGACACTAGCGGACATACGCAGTATTTT
.,.,TRBJ2-7,TRBV7-2,CASSFRGERYEQYF,TGTGCCAGCAGCTTCAGGGGCGAAAGATACGAGCAGTACTTC
.,TRBD2,TRBJ2-3,TRBV7-6,CASSPTSGGVRYTQYF,TGTGCCAGCAGCCCGACTAGCGGGGGTGTTCGTTATACGCAGTATTTT
.,.,TRBJ1-1,TRBV20-1,CSAADRNTEAFF,TGCAGTGCCGCTGACAGGAACACTGAAGCTTTCTTT
.,.,TRBJ1-6,TRBV27,CASRARYHSPLHF,TGTGCCAGCAGAGCGAGATATCATTCACCCCTCCACTTT
few,.,TRBJ1-4,TRBV27,CASRAGAGNNEKLFF,TGTGCCAGCAGGGCAGGTGCAGGGAATAATGAAAAACTGTTTTTT
few,.,TRBJ2-1,TRBV12-3/TRBV12-4,CASGSLGGNEQFF,TGTGCCAGCGGATCCTTAGGTGGCAATGAGCAGTTCTTC
few,.,TRBJ1-4,TRBV20-1,CSASGESNEKLFF,TGCAGTGCTTCAGGGGAGTCTAATGAAAAACTGTTTTTT
.,.,TRBJ2-5,TRBV7-2,CASSYRDGQETQYF,TGTGCCAGCAGCTACAGGGACGGACAAGAGACCCAGTACTTC
few,TRBD1,TRBJ1-6,TRBV20-1,CSARGWTGAESPLHF,TGCAGTGCTAGGGGTTGGACAGGGGCAGAGTCACCCCTCCACTTT
few,.,TRBJ2-7,TRBV7-9,CASSLSSTGARYEQYF,TGTGCCAGCAGCTTATCCTCCACCGGGGCTCGGTACGAGCAGTACTTC
.,.,TRBJ2-7,TRBV11-2,CASRSFSISASSYEQYF,TGTGCCAGCAGGAGTTTTTCAATTTCGGCAAGCTCCTACGAGCAGTACTTC
.,.,TRBJ1-6,TRBV5-6,CASSGLSSYNSPLHF,TGTGCCAGCAGCGGACTAAGCTCCTATAATTCACCCCTCCACTTT
few,.,TRBJ1-5,TRBV18,CASSPPGTGGQPQHF,TGTGCCAGCTCACCACCCGGGACGGGGGGGCAGCCCCAGCATTTT
few,TRBD1,TRBJ2-5,TRBV7-6,CASSLARGGKETQYF,TGTGCCAGCAGCTTAGCGCGAGGGGGCAAGGAGACCCAGTACTTC
once,.,TRBJ2-2,TRBV3-1,CASSQVATGELFF,TGTGCCAGCAGCCAAGTGGCGACCGGGGAGCTGTTTTTT
many,.,TRBJ2-7,TRBV11-2,CASSLGSHEQYF,TGTGCCAGCAGCTTAGGTTCCCACGAGCAGTACTTC
.,TRBD1,TRBJ2-1,TRBV7-3,CASSSRDRHNEQFF,TGTGCCAGCAGCTCCCGGGACAGACACAATGAGCAGTTCTTC
few,.,TRBJ2-3,TRBV6-2/TRBV6-3,CASSYRFGAPTDTQYF,TGTGCCAGCAGTTACCGGTTCGGGGCACCCACAGATACGCAGTATTTT
.,.,TRBJ2-2,TRBV6-1,CASSEAGTGELFF,TGTGCCAGCAGTGAAGCCGGGACCGGGGAGCTGTTTTTT
.,.,TRBJ1-2,TRBV7-9,CASSPTSEYNGYTF,TGTGCCAGCAGCCCAACCTCAGAGTACAATGGCTACACCTTC
many,.,TRBJ1-3,TRBV9,CASSLEAVSGNTIYF,TGTGCCAGCAGCCTCGAGGCCGTCTCTGGAAACACCATATATTTT
few,.,TRBJ1-5,TRBV18,CASSPGASNQPQHF,TGTGCCAGCTCACCAGGGGCTAGCAATCAGCCCCAGCATTTT
.,.,TRBJ2-7,TRBV20-1,CSARRGSPYEQYF,TGCAGTGCTAGACGGGGGTCTCCGTACGAGCAGTACTTC